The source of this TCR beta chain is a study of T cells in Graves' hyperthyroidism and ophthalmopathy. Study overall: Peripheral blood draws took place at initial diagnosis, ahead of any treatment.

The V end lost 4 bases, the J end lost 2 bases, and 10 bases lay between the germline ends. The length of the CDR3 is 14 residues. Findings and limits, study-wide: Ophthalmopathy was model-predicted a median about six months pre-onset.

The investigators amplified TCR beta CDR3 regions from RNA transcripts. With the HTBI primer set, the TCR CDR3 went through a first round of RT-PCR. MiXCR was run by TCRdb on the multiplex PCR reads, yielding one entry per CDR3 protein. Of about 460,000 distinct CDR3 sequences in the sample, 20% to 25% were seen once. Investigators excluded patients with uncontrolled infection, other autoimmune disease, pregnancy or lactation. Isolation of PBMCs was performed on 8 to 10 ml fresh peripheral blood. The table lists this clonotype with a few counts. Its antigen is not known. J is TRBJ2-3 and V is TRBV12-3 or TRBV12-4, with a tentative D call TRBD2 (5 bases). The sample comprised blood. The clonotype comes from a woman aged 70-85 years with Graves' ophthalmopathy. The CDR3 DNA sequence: TGTGCCAGCAGTTCCCTAGCCCTCACAGATACGCAGTATTTT. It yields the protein CASSSLALTDTQYF.